A few counts support the clone carrying this TCR beta chain. What it binds is unknown. Trimming cost V 1 base and J 3 bases, with 11 bases left between them. The CDR3 loop spans 15 amino acids. Germline V gene sequence: CDR1 SEHNR, CDR2 FQNEAQ (reference sequence). Following extraction, RNA underwent reverse transcription to cDNA, which served as the sequencing template. Produced via immunoSEQ multiplex PCR; TCRdb's table is partial and in-frame only. The sample lists approximately 140,000 clones, roughly 80% seen once, with 20% to 25% in the top ten. Treatment noted: oral pan-JAK inhibitor, 5-10 mg twice daily. This sample was taken from a study of CD8+ T cells in alopecia areata. Study as a whole: The share of scalp area affected provided the severity score for treated patients.

Findings and limits, study-wide: Within the top 100, expanded CD8+ clones significantly decreased with tofacitinib, as did scalp clonality. Resident alphabeta T-cell populations of normal skin are likewise subject to sequencing in scalp samples.

The sample here was CD8+ T cells sorted from blood, taken at week 4, from a patient treated with tofacitinib. The V call is TRBV7-9, the J call TRBJ2-3, with D maybe TRBD1 (5 bases). The sequence derives from a human donor with alopecia areata. CDR3 nucleotide sequence: TGTGCCAGCAGCTTAGTAGCCCGGACAACAGATACGCAGTATTTT. Translation gives CASSLVARTTDTQYF.